Given below is one TCR beta chain in context. This specimen belongs to a study of T cells in Graves' hyperthyroidism and ophthalmopathy. CDR3 length: 15 residues. Trimming took 4 bases from V and 4 from J; bases not matched to a gene: 4. Germline CDR1 reads SEHNR; CDR2 reads FQNEAQ (reference sequence). RNA transcripts provided the source from which TCR beta CDR3 regions were amplified. The HTBI primer set served for first-round RT-PCR of the TCR CDR3. TCRdb ran MiXCR on the multiplex PCR reads and lists one entry per CDR3 protein. The data contain a few hundred thousand distinct CDR3 sequences, roughly 15% of them singletons.

Input material: blood. The rearrangement uses TRBV7-9 and TRBJ2-1, with 10 bases fitting TRBD1. This TCR derives from a woman in her thirties or forties with Graves' ophthalmopathy. CDR3 nucleotides: TGTGCCAGCAGCTACGACAGGGGGCAGTACAATGAGCAGTTCTTC. This codes for CASSYDRGQYNEQFF.